These 2 T cell receptor beta chains were sequenced from one sample in a study of cytomegalovirus exposure and HLA in healthy donors. This PCR relied on a set of 60 Vbeta primers and 13 Jbeta primers. Clones were sequenced by immunoSEQ multiplex PCR, and TCRdb holds only the in-frame ones, with some missing. The data hold around 150,000 clones, with approximately 61% observed a single time. Input material: PBMCs. These receptor sequences come from a woman between 35 and 50 years old in good health and CMV-seronegative.

This chain links TRBV7-9 with TRBJ2-7; 8 bases align to TRBD1. Germline V gene lookup returns CDR1 SEHNR and CDR2 FQNEAQ (reference sequence). V shed 4 bases and J 3 bases; nucleotides not matched to a gene: 8. There are 15 residues in the CDR3. DNA for the CDR3: TGTGCCAGCAGCTCCAGGGGGCAAGGGGGCTACGAGCAGTACTTC. Its translation is CASSSRGQGGYEQYF. Variable domain in full (rest from reference TRBV7-9 and TRBJ2-7): DTGVSQNPRHKITKRGQNVTFRCDPISEHNRLYWYRQTLGQGPEFLTYFQNEAQLEKSRLLSDRFSAERPKGSFSTLEIQRTEQGDSAMYLCASSSRGQGGYEQYFGPGTRLTVT.

The chain employs TRBV4-1 and TRBJ2-7; TRBD1 aligns across 8 bases. The V and J ends lost 3 bases and 3 bases, in that order; junction bases with no gene match: 4. The CDR3 runs to 14 residues. Germline V CDR1 and CDR2: MGHRA, YSYEKL. The CDR3 bases are TGCGCCAGCAGCCATACGACAGGGGACTACGAGCAGTACTTC. This sequence encodes CASSHTTGDYEQYF.